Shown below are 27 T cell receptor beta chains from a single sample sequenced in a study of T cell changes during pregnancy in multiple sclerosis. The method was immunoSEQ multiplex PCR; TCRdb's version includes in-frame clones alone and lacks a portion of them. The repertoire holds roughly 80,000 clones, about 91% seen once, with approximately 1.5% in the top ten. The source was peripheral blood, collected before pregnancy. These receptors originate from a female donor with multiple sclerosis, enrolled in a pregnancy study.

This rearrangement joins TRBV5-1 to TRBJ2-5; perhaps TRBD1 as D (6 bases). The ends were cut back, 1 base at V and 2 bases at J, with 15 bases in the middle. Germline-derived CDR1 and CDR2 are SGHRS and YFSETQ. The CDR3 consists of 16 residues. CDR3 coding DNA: TGCGCCAGCAGCTTGTGGCAAGGACAGTTTCAAGAGACCCAGTACTTC. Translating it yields CASSLWQGQFQETQYF.

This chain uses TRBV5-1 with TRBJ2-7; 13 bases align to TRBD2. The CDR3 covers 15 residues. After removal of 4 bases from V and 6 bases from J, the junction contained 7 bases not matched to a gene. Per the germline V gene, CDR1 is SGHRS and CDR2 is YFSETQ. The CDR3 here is CASSTKTSGGTEQYF. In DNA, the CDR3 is TGCGCCAGCAGCACGAAGACTAGCGGGGGGACCGAGCAGTACTTC.

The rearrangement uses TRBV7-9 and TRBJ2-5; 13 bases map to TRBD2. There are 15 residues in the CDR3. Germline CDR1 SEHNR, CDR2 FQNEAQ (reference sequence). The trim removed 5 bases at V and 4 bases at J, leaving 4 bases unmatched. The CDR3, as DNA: TGTGCCAGCAGCGCCGGGACTAGCGGGGTAGAGACCCAGTACTTC. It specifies CASSAGTSGVETQYF.

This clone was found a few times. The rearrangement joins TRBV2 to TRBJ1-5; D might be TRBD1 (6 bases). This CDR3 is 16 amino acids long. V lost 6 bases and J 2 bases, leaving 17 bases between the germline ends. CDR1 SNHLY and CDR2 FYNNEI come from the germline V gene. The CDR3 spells CASSQQTGRGNQPQHF. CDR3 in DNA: TGTGCCAGCAGCCAACAAACAGGGCGGGGCAATCAGCCCCAGCATTTT.

The CDR3, as DNA: TGTGCCAGCAGTTTAGGTGGCGGGGGATACTATGGCTACACCTTC. This encodes CASSLGGGGYYGYTF. The rearrangement uses TRBV27 and TRBJ1-2, with D possibly being TRBD1 (5 bases). Germline values: CDR1 MNHEY, CDR2 SMNVEV (reference sequence). The V and J ends lost 2 bases and 3 bases respectively, with 13 bases between them. The CDR3 is 15 residues long.

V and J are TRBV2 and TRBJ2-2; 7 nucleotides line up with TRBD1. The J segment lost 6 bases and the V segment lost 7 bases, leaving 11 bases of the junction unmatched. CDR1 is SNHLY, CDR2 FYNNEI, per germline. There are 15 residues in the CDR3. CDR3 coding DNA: TGTGCCAGCATGAACGACAGGGTGGGCGCCGGGGAGCTGTTTTTT. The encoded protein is CASMNDRVGAGELFF.

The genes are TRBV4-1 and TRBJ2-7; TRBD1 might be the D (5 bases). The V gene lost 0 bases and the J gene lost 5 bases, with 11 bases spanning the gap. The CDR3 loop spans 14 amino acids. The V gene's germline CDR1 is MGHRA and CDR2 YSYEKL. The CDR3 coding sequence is TGCGCCAGCAGCCAAGAGAACAGGTTCCACGAGCAGTACTTC. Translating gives CASSQENRFHEQYF.

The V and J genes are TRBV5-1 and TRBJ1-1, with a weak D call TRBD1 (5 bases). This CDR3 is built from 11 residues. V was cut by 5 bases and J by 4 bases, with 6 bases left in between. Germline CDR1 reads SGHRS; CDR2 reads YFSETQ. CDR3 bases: TGCGCCAGCAGGGGGGGCACTGAAGCTTTCTTT. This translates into CASRGGTEAFF.

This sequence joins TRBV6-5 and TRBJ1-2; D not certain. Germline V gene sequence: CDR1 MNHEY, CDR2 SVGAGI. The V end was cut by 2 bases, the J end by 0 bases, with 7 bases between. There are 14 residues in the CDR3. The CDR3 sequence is CASSYPGSNYGYTF. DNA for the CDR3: TGTGCCAGCAGTTACCCCGGGTCTAACTATGGCTACACCTTC.

In DNA, the CDR3 is TGTGCCAGCAGTGAAGAACAGGGGTTGATGAACACTGAAGCTTTCTTT. It yields the protein CASSEEQGLMNTEAFF. The chain recombines TRBV2 with TRBJ1-1; the match to TRBD1 covers 7 bases. The CDR3 sequence is 16 residues long. Germline V gene lookup returns CDR1 SNHLY and CDR2 FYNNEI. The V segment lost 1 base and the J segment 0 bases; nucleotides outside the gene matches: 5.

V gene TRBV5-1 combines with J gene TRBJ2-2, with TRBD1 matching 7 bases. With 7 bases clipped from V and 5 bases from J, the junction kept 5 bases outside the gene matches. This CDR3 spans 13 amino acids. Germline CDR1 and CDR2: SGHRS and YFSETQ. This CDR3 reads CASLTGETGELFF. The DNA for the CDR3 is TGCGCCAGCTTAACAGGGGAAACCGGGGAGCTGTTTTTT.

The CDR3, as DNA: TGCGCCAGCAGCTCCCGGAAGGGGAAAGAAAATCAGCCCCAGCATTTT. Translating it yields CASSSRKGKENQPQHF. This chain connects TRBV5-1 to TRBJ1-5; possibly TRBD1 for D (5 bases). The CDR3 covers 16 residues. Germline lookup yields CDR1 SGHRS and CDR2 YFSETQ. Trimming took 3 bases from V and 4 from J, leaving 17 bases between them.

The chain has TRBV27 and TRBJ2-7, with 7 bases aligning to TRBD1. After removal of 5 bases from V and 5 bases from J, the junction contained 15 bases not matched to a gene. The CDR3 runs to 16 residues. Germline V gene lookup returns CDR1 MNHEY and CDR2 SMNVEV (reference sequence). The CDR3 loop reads CASSTPLQGRTNEQYF. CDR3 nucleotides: TGTGCCAGCAGTACACCTTTACAGGGGCGGACGAACGAGCAGTACTTC.

The CDR3 here is CASSPRRAGGTGELFF. The CDR3 DNA follows: TGTGCCAGCAGCCCCAGACGTGCGGGGGGAACCGGGGAGCTGTTTTTT. The chain carries TRBV7-3 and TRBJ2-2; the match to TRBD2 covers 8 bases. The CDR3 sequence is 16 residues long. Unmatched junction bases numbered 10, after V lost 5 bases and J lost 5 bases. Germline-derived CDR1 and CDR2 are SGHTA and FQGTGA.

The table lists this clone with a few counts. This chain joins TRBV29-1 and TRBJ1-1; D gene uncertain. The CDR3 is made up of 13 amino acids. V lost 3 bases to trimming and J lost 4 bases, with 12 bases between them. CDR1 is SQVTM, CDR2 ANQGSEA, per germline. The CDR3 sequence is CSVEPRAFTEAFF. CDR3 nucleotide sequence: TGCAGCGTTGAGCCGAGGGCGTTCACTGAAGCTTTCTTT. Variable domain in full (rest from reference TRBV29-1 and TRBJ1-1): SAVISQKPSRDICQRGTSLTIQCQVDSQVTMMFWYRQQPGQSLTLIATANQGSEATYESGFVIDKFPISRPNLTFSTLTVSNMSPEDSSIYLCSVEPRAFTEAFFGQGTRLTVV.

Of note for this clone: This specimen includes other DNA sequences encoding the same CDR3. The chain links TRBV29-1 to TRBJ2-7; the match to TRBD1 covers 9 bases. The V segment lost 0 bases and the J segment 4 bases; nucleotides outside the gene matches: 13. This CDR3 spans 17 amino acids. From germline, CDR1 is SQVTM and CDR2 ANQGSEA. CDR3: CSVEDPGTGTTIYEQYF. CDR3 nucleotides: TGCAGCGTTGAAGATCCAGGGACAGGGACTACTATATACGAGCAGTACTTC.

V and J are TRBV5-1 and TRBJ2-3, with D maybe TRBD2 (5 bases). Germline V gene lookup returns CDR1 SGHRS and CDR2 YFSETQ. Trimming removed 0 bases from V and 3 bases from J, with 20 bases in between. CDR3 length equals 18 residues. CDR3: CASSLAALWGEQTDTQYF. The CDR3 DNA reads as TGCGCCAGCAGCTTGGCCGCCCTCTGGGGAGAACAAACAGATACGCAGTATTTT.

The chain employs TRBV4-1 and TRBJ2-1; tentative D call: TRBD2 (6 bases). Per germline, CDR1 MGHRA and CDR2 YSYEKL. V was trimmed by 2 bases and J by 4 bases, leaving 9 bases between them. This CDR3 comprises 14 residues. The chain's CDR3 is CASSQPGVYNEQFF. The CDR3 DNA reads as TGCGCCAGCAGCCAACCGGGGGTTTACAATGAGCAGTTCTTC.

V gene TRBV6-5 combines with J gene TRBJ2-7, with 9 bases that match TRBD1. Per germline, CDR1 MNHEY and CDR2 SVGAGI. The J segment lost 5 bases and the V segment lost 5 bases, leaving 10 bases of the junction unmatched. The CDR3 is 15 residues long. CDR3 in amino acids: CASSTSGTGRNEQYF. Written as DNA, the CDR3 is TGTGCCAGCAGTACGTCCGGGACAGGGCGAAACGAGCAGTACTTC.

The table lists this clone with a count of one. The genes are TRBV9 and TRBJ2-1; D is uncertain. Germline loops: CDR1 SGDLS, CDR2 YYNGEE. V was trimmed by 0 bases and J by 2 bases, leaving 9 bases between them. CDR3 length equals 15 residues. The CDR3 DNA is TGTGCCAGCAGCGTAGCGGGTAACCCCTACAATGAGCAGTTCTTC. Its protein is CASSVAGNPYNEQFF.

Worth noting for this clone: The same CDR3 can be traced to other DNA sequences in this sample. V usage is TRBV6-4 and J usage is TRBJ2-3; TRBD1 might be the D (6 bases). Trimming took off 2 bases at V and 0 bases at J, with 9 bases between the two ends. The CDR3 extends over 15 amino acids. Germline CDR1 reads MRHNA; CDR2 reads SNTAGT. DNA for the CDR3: TGTGCCAGCAGTGACGGGGGCGGGAGCACAGATACGCAGTATTTT. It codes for CASSDGGGSTDTQYF.

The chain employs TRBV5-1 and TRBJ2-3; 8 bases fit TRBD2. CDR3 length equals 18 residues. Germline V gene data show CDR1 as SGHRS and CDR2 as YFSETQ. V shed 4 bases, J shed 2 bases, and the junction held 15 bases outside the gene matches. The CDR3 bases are TGCGCCAGCAGCACCGGGGTAAGCGGGGGCTACTTCACAGATACGCAGTATTTT. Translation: CASSTGVSGGYFTDTQYF.

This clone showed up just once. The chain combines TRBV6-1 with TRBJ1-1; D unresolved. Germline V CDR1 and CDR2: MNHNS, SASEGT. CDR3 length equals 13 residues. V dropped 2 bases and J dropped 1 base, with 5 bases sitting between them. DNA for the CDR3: TGTGCCAGCAGTGAAACAGAGAACACTGAAGCTTTCTTT. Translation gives CASSETENTEAFF.

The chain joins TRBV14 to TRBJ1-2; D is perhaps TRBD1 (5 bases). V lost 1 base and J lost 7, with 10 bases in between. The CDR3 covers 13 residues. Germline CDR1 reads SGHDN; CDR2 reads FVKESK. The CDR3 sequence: CASSQVGEGGYTF. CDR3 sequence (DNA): TGTGCCAGCAGCCAAGTAGGGGAGGGTGGCTACACCTTC.

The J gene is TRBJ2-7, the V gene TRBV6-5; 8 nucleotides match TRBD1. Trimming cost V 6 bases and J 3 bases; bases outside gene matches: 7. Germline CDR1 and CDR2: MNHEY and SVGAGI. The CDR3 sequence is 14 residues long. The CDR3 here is CASSLTGVLYEQYF. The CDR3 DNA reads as TGTGCCAGCAGCTTGACAGGGGTCCTCTACGAGCAGTACTTC.

CDR3 nucleotides: TGTGCCAGCAGCATCGACCCCTCGGGGGGGCTCCAAGAGACCCAGTACTTC. This encodes CASSIDPSGGLQETQYF. This chain links TRBV9 with TRBJ2-5; 8 bases are a match to TRBD2. The CDR3 loop spans 17 amino acids. CDR1 is SGDLS and CDR2 is YYNGEE in the germline V gene. Trimming took 4 bases from V and 1 from J; bases not matched to a gene: 12.

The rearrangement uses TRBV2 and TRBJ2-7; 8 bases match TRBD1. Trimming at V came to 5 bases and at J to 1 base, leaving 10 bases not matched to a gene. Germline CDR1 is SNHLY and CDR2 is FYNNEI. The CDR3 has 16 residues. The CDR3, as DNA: TGTGCCAGCAGTCACTCCCAGGACAGGGCGTCCTACGAGCAGTACTTC. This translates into CASSHSQDRASYEQYF.